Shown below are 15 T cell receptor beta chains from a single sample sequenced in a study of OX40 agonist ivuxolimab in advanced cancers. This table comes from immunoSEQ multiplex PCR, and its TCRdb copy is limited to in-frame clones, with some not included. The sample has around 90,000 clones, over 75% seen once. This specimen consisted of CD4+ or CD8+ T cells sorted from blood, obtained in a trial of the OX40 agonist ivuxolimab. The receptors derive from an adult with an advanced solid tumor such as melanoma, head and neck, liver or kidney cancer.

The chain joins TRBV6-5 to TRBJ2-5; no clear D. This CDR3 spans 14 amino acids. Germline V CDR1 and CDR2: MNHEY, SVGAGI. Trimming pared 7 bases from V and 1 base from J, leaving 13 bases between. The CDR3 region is CASIFPGPQETQYF. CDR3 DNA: TGTGCCAGCATCTTCCCTGGGCCCCAAGAGACCCAGTACTTC.

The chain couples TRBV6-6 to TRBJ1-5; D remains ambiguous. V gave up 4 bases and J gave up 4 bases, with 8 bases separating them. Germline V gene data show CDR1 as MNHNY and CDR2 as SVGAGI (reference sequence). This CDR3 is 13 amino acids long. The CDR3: CASSLNGNQPQHF. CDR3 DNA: TGTGCCAGCAGTTTGAACGGAAATCAGCCCCAGCATTTT.

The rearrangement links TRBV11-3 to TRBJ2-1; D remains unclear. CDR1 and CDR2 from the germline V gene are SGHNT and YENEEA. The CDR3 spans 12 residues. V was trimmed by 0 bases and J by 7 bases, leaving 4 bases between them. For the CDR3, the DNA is TGTGCCAGCAGCTTAGAAATGAATGAGCAGTTCTTC. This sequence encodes CASSLEMNEQFF.

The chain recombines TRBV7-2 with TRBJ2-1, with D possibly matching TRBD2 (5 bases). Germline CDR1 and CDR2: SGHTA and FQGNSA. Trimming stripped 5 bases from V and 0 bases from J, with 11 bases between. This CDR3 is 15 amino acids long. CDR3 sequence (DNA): TGTGCCAGCAGCCCACGGAGGAGCTCCTACAATGAGCAGTTCTTC. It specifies CASSPRRSSYNEQFF.

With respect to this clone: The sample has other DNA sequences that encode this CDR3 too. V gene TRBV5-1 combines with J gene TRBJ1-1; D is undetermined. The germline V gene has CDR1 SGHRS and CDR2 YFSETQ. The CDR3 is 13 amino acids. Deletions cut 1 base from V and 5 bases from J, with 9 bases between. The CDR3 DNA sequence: TGCGCCAGCAGCTTGTCAGTGAGGACTGAAGCTTTCTTT. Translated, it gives CASSLSVRTEAFF.

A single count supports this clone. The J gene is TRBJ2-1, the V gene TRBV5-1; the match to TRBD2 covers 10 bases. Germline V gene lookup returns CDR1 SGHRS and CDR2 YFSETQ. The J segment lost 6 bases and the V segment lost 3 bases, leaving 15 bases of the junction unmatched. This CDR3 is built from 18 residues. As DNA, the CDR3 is TGCGCCAGCAGCTCTGGACTAGCGGAGACCGGCGGGGGCAATGAGCAGTTCTTC. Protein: CASSSGLAETGGGNEQFF. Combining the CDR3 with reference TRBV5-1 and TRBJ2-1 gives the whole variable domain KAGVTQTPRYLIKTRGQQVTLSCSPISGHRSVSWYQQTPGQGLQFLFEYFSETQRNKGNFPGRFSGRQFSNSRSEMNVSTLELGDSALYLCASSSGLAETGGGNEQFFGPGTRLTVL.

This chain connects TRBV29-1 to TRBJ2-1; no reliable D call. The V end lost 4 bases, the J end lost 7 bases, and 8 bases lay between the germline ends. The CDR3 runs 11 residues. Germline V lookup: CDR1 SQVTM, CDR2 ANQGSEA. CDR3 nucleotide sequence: TGCAGCGTTGTCACAAGGAATGAGCAGTTCTTC. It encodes CSVVTRNEQFF.

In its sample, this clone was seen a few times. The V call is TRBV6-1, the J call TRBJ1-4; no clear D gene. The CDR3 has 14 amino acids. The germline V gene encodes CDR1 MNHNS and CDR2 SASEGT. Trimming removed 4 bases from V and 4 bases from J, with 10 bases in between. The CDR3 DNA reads TGTGCCAGCAGTGTGGTAGGAGATAATGAAAAACTGTTTTTT. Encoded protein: CASSVVGDNEKLFF.

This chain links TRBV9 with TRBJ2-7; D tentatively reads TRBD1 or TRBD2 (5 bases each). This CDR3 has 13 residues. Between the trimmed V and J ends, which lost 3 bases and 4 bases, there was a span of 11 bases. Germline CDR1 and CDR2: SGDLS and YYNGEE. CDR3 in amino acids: CASSEGPLYEQYF. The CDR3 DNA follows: TGTGCCAGCAGCGAGGGACCCCTGTACGAGCAGTACTTC.

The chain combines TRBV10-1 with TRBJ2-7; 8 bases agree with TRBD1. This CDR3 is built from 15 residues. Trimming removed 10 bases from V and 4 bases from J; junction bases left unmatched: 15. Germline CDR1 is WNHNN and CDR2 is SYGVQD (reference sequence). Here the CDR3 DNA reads TGCGCCACCTCACCCGAGACAGGGGCCGTATACGAGCAGTACTTC. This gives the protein CATSPETGAVYEQYF.

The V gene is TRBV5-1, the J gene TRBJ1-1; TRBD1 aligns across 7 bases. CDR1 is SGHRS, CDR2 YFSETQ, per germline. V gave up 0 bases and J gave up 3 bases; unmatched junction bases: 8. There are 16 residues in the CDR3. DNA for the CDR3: TGCGCCAGCAGCTTGGGGGGACGAACAGGGGACACTGAAGCTTTCTTT. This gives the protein CASSLGGRTGDTEAFF.

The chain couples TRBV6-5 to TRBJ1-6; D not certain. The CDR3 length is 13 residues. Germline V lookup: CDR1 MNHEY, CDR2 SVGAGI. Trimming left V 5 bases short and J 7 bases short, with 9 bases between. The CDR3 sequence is CASSTRENSPLHF. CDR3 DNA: TGTGCCAGCAGTACTCGCGAGAATTCACCCCTCCACTTT.

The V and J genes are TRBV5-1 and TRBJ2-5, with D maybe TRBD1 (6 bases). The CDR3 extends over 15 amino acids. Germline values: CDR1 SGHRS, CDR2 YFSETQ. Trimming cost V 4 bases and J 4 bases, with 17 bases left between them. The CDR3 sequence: CASSQDPGGRETQYF. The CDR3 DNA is TGCGCCAGCAGCCAAGATCCTGGGGGCAGAGAGACCCAGTACTTC. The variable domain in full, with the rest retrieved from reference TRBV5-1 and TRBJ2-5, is KAGVTQTPRYLIKTRGQQVTLSCSPISGHRSVSWYQQTPGQGLQFLFEYFSETQRNKGNFPGRFSGRQFSNSRSEMNVSTLELGDSALYLCASSQDPGGRETQYFGPGTRLLVL.

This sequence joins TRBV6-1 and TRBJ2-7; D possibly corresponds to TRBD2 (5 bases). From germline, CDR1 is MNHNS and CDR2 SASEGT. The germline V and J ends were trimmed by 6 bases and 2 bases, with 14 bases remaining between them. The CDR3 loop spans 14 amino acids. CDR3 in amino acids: CASSPGRPPYEQYV. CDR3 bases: TGTGCCAGCAGCCCGGGAAGACCTCCCTACGAGCAGTACGTC.

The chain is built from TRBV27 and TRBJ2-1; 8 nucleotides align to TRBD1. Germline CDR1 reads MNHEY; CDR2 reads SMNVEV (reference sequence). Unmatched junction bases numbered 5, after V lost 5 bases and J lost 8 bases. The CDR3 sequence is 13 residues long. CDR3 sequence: CASSGQGKDEQFF. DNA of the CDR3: TGTGCCAGCAGTGGACAGGGTAAGGATGAGCAGTTCTTC.